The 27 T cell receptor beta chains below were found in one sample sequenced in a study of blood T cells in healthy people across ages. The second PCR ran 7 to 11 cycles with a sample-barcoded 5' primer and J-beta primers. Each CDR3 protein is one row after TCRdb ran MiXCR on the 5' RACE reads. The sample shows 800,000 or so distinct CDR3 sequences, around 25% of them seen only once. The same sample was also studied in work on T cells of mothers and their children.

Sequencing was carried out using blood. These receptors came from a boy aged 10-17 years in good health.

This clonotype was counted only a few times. The CDR3 coding sequence is TGTGCCAGCAGCTTAGAACTGCTGTACAATGAGCAGTTCTTC. Protein product: CASSLELLYNEQFF. V and J are TRBV7-9 and TRBJ2-1; D remains ambiguous. The V end lost 1 base, the J end lost 4 bases, and 8 bases lay between the germline ends. Germline assignment: CDR1 SEHNR and CDR2 FQNEAQ (reference sequence). This CDR3 has 14 amino acids.

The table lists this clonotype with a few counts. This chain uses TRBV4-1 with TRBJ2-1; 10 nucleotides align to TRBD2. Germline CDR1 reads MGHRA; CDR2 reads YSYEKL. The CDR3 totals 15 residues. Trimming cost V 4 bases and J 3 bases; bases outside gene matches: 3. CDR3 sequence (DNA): TGCGCCAGCAGCCCTCTAGCGGGAGACTACAATGAGCAGTTCTTC. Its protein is CASSPLAGDYNEQFF.

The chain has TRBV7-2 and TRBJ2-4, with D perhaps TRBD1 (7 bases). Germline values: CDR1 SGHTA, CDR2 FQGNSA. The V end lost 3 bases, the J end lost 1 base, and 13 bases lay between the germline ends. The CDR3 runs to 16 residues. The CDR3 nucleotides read TGTGCCAGCAGCTTCCCCCCAGGGGGGGCCAAAAACATTCAGTACTTC. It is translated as CASSFPPGGAKNIQYF.

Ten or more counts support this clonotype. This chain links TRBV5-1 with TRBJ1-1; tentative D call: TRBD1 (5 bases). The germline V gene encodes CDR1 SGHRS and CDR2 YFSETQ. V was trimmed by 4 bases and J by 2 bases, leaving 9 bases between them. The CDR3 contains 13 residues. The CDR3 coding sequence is TGCGCCAGCAGCCCACAGGACAACACTGAAGCTTTCTTT. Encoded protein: CASSPQDNTEAFF.

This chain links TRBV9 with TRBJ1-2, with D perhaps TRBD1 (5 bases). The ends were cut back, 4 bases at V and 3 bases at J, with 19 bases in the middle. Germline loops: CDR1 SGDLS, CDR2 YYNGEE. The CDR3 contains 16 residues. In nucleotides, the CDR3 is TGTGCCAGCAGCACAAAGTGGGACGGACGGGACTATGGCTACACCTTC. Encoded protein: CASSTKWDGRDYGYTF.

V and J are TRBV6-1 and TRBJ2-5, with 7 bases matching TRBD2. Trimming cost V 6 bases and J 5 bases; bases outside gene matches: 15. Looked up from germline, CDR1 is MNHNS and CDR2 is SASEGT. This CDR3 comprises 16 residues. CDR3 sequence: CASRNGAGIASETQYF. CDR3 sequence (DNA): TGTGCCAGCAGGAACGGAGCGGGAATTGCATCCGAGACCCAGTACTTC.

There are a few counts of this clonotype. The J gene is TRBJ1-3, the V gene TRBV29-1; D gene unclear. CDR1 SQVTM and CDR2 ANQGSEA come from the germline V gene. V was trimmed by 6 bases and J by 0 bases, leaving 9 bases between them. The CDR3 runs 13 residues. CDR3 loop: CSVLSSSGNTIYF. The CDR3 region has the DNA TGCAGCGTACTCAGCAGCTCTGGAAACACCATATATTTT.

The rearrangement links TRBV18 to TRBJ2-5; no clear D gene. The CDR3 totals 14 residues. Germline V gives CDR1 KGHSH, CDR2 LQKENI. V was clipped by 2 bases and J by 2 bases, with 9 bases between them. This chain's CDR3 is CASSPKERQETQYF. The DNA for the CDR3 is TGTGCCAGCTCACCAAAGGAGAGACAAGAGACCCAGTACTTC. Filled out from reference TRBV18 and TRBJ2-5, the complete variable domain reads NAGVMQNPRHLVRRRGQEARLRCSPMKGHSHVYWYRQLPEEGLKFMVYLQKENIIDESGMPKERFSAEFPKEGPSILRIQQVVRGDSAAYFCASSPKERQETQYFGPGTRLLVL.

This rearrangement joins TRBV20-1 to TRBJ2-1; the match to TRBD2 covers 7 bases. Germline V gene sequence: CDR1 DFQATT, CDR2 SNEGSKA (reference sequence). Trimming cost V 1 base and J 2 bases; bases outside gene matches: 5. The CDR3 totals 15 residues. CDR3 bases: TGCAGTGCTAGAGCCCGACTAGCCCCCTACAATGAGCAGTTCTTC. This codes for CSARARLAPYNEQFF.

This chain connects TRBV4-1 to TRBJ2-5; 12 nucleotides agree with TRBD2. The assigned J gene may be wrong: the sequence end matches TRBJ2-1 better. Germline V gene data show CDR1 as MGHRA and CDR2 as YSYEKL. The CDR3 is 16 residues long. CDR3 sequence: CASSRRTSGVYNEQFF. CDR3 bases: TGCGCCAGCAGCAGACGGACTAGCGGGGTTTACAATGAGCAGTTCTTC.

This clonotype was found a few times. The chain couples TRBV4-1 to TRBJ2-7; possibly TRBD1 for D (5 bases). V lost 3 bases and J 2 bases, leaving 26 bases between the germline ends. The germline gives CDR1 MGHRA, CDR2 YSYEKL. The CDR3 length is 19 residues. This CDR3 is CASSHRMSRATDRTYEQYF. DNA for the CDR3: TGCGCCAGCAGCCATCGTATGAGTAGGGCGACAGACCGGACCTACGAGCAGTACTTC.

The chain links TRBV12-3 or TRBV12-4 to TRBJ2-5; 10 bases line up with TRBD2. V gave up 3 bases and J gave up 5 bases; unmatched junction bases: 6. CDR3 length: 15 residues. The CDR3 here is CASSFLAGEDETQYF. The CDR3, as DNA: TGTGCCAGCAGTTTTCTAGCGGGAGAGGATGAGACCCAGTACTTC.

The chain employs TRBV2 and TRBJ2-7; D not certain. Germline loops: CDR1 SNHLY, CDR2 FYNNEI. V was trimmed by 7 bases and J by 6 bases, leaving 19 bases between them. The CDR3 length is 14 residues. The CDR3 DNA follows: TGTGCCAGCAAGGTGCGTTCGGATATGGGCGAGCAGTACTTC. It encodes CASKVRSDMGEQYF.

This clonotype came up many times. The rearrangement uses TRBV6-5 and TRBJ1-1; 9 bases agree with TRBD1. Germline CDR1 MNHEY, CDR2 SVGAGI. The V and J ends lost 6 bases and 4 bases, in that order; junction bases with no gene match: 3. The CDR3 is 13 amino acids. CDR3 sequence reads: CASSRDRATEAFF. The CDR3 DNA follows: TGTGCCAGCAGCCGGGACAGGGCCACTGAAGCTTTCTTT.

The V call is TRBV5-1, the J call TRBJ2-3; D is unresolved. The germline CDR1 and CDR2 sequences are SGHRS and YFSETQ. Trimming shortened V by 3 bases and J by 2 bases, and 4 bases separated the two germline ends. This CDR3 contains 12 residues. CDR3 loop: CASSYHTDTQYF. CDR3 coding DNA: TGCGCCAGCAGCTATCACACAGATACGCAGTATTTT.

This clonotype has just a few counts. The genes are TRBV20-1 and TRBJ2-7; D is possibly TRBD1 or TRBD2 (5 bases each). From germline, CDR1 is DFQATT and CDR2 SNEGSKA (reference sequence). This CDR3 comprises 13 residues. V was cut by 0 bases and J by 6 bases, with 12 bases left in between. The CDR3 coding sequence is TGCAGTGCTAGAGATGGGGGAGCTGGCGAGCAGTACTTC. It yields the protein CSARDGGAGEQYF.

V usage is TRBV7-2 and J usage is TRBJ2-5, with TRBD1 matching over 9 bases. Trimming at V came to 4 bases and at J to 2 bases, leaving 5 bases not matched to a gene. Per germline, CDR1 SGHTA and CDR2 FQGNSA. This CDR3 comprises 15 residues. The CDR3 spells CASSWPDRGQETQYF. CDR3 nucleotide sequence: TGTGCCAGCAGCTGGCCGGACAGGGGACAAGAGACCCAGTACTTC.

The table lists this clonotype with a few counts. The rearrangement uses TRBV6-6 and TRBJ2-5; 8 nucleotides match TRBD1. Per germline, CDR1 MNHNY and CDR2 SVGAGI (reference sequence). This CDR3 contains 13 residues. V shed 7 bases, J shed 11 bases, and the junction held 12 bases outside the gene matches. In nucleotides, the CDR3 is TGTGCCAGCATGGGACAGGAGTTTTGGGAGCAGTACTTC. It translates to CASMGQEFWEQYF.

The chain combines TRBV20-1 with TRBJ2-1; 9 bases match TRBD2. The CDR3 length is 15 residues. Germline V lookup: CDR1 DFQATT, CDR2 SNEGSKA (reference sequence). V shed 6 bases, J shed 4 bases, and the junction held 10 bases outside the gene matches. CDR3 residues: CSAHSGLARYNEQFF. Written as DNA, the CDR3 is TGCAGTGCGCACTCCGGACTAGCGAGATACAATGAGCAGTTCTTC.

The CDR3 DNA reads TGCAGTGCTAGTGCGGGCCACCTAGCAAGTGAGCAGTTCTTC. This codes for CSASAGHLASEQFF. V is TRBV20-1 and J is TRBJ2-5; tentatively, D is TRBD2 (5 bases). The end of the DNA aligns better with TRBJ2-1, so the J call may be wrong. Germline lookup yields CDR1 DFQATT and CDR2 SNEGSKA (reference sequence). The CDR3 covers 14 residues.

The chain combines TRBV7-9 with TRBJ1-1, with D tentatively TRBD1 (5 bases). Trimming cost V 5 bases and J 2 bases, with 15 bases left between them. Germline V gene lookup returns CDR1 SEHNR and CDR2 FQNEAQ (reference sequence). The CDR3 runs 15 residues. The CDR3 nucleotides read TGTGCCAGCAGCGGGTGGGGGGTATCCAACACTGAAGCTTTCTTT. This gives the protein CASSGWGVSNTEAFF.

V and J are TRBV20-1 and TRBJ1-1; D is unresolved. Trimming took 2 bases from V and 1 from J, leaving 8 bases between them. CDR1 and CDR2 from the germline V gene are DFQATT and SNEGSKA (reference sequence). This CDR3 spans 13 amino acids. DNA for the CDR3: TGCAGTGCTAGAAAGGGTAAGAACACTGAAGCTTTCTTT. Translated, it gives CSARKGKNTEAFF.

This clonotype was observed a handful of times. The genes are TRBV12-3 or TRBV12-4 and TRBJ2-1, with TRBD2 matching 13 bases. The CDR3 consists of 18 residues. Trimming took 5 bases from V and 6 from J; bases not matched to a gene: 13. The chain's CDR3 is CASSPRTSGSWNRNEQFF. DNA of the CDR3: TGTGCCAGCAGTCCCCGGACTAGCGGGAGTTGGAACCGCAATGAGCAGTTCTTC.

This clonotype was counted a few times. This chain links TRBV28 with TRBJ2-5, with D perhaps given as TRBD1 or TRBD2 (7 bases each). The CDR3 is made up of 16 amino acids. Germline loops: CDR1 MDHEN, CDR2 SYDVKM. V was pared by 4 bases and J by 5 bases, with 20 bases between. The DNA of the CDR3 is TGTGCCAGCAGTTCTCCCCGGGGGGACAGAATCGAGACCCAGTACTTC. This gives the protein CASSSPRGDRIETQYF. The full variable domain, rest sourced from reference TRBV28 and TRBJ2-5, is DVKVTQSSRYLVKRTGEKVFLECVQDMDHENMFWYRQDPGLGLRLIYFSYDVKMKEKGDIPEGYSVSREKKERFSLILESASTNQTSMYLCASSSPRGDRIETQYFGPGTRLLVL.

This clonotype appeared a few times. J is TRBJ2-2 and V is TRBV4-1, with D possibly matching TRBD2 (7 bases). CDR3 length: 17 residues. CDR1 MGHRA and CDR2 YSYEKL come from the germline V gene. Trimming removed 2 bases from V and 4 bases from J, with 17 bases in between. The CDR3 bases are TGCGCCAGCAGCCAAACCGCCAGAGGGGGGGGCACCGGGGAGCTGTTTTTT. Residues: CASSQTARGGGTGELFF.

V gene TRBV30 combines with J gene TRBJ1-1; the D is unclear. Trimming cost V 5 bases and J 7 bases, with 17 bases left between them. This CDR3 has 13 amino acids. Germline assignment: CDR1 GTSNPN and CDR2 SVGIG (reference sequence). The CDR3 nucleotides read TGTGCCTGGGAGGGAGGGAGCGGCAATGAAGCTTTCTTT. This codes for CAWEGGSGNEAFF.

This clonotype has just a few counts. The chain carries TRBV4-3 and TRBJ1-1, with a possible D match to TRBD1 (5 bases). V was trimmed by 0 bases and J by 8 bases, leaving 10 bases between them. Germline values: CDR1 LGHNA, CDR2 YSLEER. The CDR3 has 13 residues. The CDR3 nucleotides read TGCGCCAGCAGCCAAGATACGGGACTAGAAGCTTTCTTT. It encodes CASSQDTGLEAFF.